This section outlines one T cell receptor (beta chain) sequence together with its context. Its antigen is unidentified. The germline V gene encodes CDR1 LNHNV and CDR2 YYDKDF (reference sequence). V lost 1 base, J lost 3 bases, and 4 bases stayed unmatched. This CDR3 has 15 residues. Repertoires were generated with immunoSEQ multiplex PCR, while TCRdb's copy carries only in-frame clones and drops some. The data contain roughly 330,000 clones, roughly nine tenths of them singletons. This record comes from a study of cytomegalovirus exposure and HLA in healthy donors. Study background: Per a later analysis, the approximately 690 first-cohort and approximately 120 validation repertoires shared one platform.

Separate from the approximately 730-subject first cohort, the roughly 120-subject validation cohort was the one that the donors belonged to. Study-level findings and limits: Cytomegalovirus-associated TCR beta chains were listed, numbering approximately 150. Testing in vitro showed a few CMV-associated chains specific for CMV antigens.

This sequence originates from a woman under 40 in good health and CMV-seropositive. Sequenced sample: PBMCs. V gene TRBV15 combines with J gene TRBJ1-1; 8 bases match TRBD1. In nucleotides, the CDR3 is TGTGCCACCAGCAGAGCAGGGGGCAGGGACACTGAAGCTTTCTTT. It encodes CATSRAGGRDTEAFF.